The sequence of this T cell receptor (beta chain) was determined in a study of T-cell reconstitution after alpha-beta-depleted transplantation in children. Study results and limitations: Fresh T-cell production supplied most of the T-cell counts and diversity seen one year after transplant.

Unique molecular identifiers were used to barcode this TCRbeta library. TCRdb redid the calling of the PCR reads with MiXCR, one entry per CDR3 protein. In the table there are some 300,000 distinct CDR3 sequences, 6% to 10% of which are singletons. Trimming removed 6 bases at V and 0 bases at J, with 15 bases between. CDR3 length: 15 amino acids. CDR1 is MNHEY, CDR2 SVGAGI, per germline. The table lists this clonotype with many counts. Its antigen is currently unknown. This chain joins TRBV6-5 and TRBJ2-7; D is undetermined. This specimen consisted of peripheral blood, obtained 360 days after TCRalphabeta/CD19-depleted stem cell transplant. This TCR was sampled from a female patient between 2 and 15 years old who had a stem cell transplant for Fanconi anemia, so the T cells may come from the graft donor. The DNA of the CDR3 is TGTGCCAGCAGACCCACCGGCAGTGACTCCTACGAGCAGTACTTC. Translating gives CASRPTGSDSYEQYF.